The clone carrying this TCR beta chain was recorded a few times. This sample is part of a study of metastatic and nonmetastatic thyroid tumors. V was trimmed by 7 bases and J by 2 bases, leaving 18 bases between them. The CDR3 runs 15 residues. Looked up from germline, CDR1 is LNHDA and CDR2 is SQIVND (reference sequence). TCRdb called clones again from the PCR reads with MiXCR. The table has about 92,000 clones, about 15% seen once; the top ten hold roughly 4%. Each patient went into thyroid surgery without having received any treatment. Sequenced: blood. The TCR comes from a female donor with papillary thyroid cancer or a benign thyroid nodule (not recorded which). Some clones in this sample may be carry-over from other donors' samples. The chain recombines TRBV19 with TRBJ2-7; the D gene is possibly TRBD2 (6 bases). DNA of the CDR3: TGTGCCAGTATGGGCCCCGGGGGTCCTCCCTACGAGCAGTACTTC. The encoded protein is CASMGPGGPPYEQYF. Full variable domain (outside the CDR3, taken from reference TRBV19 and TRBJ2-7): DGGITQSPKYLFRKEGQNVTLSCEQNLNHDAMYWYRQDPGQGLRLIYYSQIVNDFQKGDIAEGYSVSREKKESFPLTVTSAQKNPTAFYLCASMGPGGPPYEQYFGPGTRLTVT.